This T cell receptor (beta chain) was recorded in a study of cytomegalovirus exposure and HLA in healthy donors. Study in general: Samples from HLA-typed donors yielded 65 million to 90 million unique TCRs in an early data release. Study-wide results and caveats: Researchers catalogued about 160 TCR beta chains as cytomegalovirus-associated. The dataset shows that most TCR sequences were rare, while some public TCRs occurred in many donors.

To note about this clone: The antigen is not known.

This PCR relied on a set of 60 Vbeta primers and 13 Jbeta primers. TCRdb's table, derived via immunoSEQ multiplex PCR, lists solely in-frame clones and lacks some. The data hold roughly 240,000 clones, with roughly 84% observed a single time. The CDR3 is made up of 15 amino acids. The V gene lost 4 bases and the J gene lost 2 bases, with 17 bases spanning the gap. The germline gives CDR1 GTSNPN, CDR2 SVGIG (reference sequence). Sequencing was carried out using PBMCs. The rearrangement joins TRBV30 to TRBJ2-5; D is perhaps TRBD2 (5 bases). This receptor was identified in a girl aged 2 to 9 in good health and CMV-seronegative. CDR3 nucleotide sequence: TGTGCCTGGATCCCGGTCGCGAGCGGTCAAGAGACCCAGTACTTC. Translating gives CAWIPVASGQETQYF. Full variable domain (remainder filled in from reference TRBV30 and TRBJ2-5): SQTIHQWPATLVQPVGSPLSLECTVEGTSNPNLYWYRQAAGRGLQLLFYSVGIGQISSEVPQNLSASRPQDRQFILSSKKLLLSDSGFYLCAWIPVASGQETQYFGPGTRLLVL.